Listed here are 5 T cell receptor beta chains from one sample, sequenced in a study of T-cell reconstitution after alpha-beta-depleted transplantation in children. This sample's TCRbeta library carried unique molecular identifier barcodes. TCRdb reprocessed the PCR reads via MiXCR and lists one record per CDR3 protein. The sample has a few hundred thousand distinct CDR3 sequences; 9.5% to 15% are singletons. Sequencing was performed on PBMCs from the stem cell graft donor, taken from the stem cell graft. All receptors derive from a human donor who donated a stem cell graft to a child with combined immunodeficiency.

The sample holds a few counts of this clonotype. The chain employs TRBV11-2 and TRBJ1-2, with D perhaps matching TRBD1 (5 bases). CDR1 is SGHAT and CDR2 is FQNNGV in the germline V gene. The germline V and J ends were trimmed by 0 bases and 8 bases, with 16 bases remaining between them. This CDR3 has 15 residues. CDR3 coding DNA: TGTGCCAGCAGCTTAGAGGGGGGTCGGGGGGACGGCTACACCTTC. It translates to CASSLEGGRGDGYTF.

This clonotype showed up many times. CDR3 nucleotides: TGTGCCAGCAGTCGGGGAGCGCCCCCAGATACGCAGTATTTT. As protein: CASSRGAPPDTQYF. The V gene is TRBV6-2 or TRBV6-3, the J gene TRBJ2-3; TRBD2 might be the D (5 bases). Germline lookup yields CDR1 MNHEY and CDR2 SVGEGT. The CDR3 runs 14 residues. The V gene lost 5 bases and the J gene lost 4 bases, with 13 bases spanning the gap.

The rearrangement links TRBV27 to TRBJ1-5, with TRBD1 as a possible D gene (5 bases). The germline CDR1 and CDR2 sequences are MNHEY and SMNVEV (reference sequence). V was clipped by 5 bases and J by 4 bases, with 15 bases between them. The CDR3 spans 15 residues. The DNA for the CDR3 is TGTGCCAGCAGTCTCGTGGCAGGGCAGAATCAGCCCCAGCATTTT. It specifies CASSLVAGQNQPQHF.

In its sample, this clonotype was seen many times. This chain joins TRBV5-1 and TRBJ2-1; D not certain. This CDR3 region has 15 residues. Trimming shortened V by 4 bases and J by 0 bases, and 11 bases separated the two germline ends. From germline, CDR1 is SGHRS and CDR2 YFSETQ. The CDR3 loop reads CASSPGSRSYNEQFF. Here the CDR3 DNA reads TGCGCCAGCAGCCCGGGTTCCCGCTCCTACAATGAGCAGTTCTTC.

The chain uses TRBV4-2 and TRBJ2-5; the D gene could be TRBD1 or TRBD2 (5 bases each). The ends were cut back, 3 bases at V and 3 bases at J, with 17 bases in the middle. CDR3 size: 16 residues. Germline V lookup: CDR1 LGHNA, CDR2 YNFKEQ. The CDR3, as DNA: TGTGCCAGCAGCCAGCGACAGCCGGCCGGGAAAGAGACCCAGTACTTC. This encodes CASSQRQPAGKETQYF.